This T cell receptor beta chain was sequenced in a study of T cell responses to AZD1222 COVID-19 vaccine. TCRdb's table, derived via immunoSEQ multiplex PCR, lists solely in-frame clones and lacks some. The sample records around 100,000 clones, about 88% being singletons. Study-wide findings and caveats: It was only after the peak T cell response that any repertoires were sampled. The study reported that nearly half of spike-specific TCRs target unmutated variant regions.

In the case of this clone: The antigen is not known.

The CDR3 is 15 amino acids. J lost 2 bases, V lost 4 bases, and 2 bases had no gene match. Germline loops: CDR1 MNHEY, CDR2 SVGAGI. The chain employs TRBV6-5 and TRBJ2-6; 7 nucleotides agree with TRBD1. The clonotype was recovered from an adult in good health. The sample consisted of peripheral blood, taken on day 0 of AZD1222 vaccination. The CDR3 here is CASSSQGPGANVLTF. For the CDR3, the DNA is TGTGCCAGCAGTTCACAGGGGCCTGGGGCCAACGTCCTGACTTTC.